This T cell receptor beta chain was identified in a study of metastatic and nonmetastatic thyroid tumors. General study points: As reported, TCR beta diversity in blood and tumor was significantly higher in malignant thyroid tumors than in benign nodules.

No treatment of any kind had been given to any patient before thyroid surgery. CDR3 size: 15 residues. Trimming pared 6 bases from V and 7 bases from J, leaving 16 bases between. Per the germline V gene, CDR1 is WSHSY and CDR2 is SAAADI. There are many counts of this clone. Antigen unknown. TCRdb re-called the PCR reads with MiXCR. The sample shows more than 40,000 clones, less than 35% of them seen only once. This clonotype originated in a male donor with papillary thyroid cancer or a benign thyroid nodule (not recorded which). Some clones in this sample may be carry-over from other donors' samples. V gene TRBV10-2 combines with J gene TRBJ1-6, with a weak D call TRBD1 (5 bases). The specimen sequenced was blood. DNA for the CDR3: TGCGCCAGCAGAAGCTTCGACAGACAGAATTCACCCCTCCACTTT. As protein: CASRSFDRQNSPLHF.